The 3 T cell receptor beta chains below come from one sample, sequenced in a study of T cells in Graves' hyperthyroidism and ophthalmopathy. Amplified TCR beta CDR3 regions came from RNA transcripts. RT-PCR in the first round (using the HTBI primer set) targeted the TCR CDR3. TCRdb used MiXCR to reprocess the multiplex PCR reads, holding one entry per CDR3 protein. Among around 570,000 distinct CDR3 sequences listed, just under 20% were seen once. Sequences were obtained from blood. These receptors were obtained from a man aged 35 to 55 with Graves' ophthalmopathy.

In this sample, this clonotype turned up many times. This CDR3 reads CASGFGERLTFF. The CDR3 coding sequence is TGTGCCAGCGGCTTTGGGGAGCGACTGACTTTCTTT. V and J are TRBV28 and TRBJ1-1, with D unresolved. The V gene's germline CDR1 is MDHEN and CDR2 SYDVKM. V shed 8 bases and J shed 12 bases, with 19 bases lying between them. CDR3 length: 12 residues.

In this sample, this clonotype turned up a few times. A much larger clone is a single base away; this may be a read error. V is TRBV5-1 and J is TRBJ2-3; TRBD1 is a possible D gene (5 bases). This CDR3 contains 13 residues. Germline assignment: CDR1 SGHRS and CDR2 YFSETQ. CDR3 loop: CASSLAYTGTQYF. The CDR3 DNA reads TGCGCCAGCAGCTTGGCCTACACAGGTACGCAGTATTTT.

This clonotype was seen repeatedly, ten times or more. V and J are TRBV30 and TRBJ1-1, with D unresolved. There are 14 residues in the CDR3. Trimming removed 3 bases from V and 5 bases from J, with 16 bases in between. CDR1 GTSNPN and CDR2 SVGIG come from the germline V gene (reference sequence). The chain's CDR3 is CAWRGEGGDTEAFF. CDR3 nucleotides: TGTGCCTGGAGGGGAGAGGGCGGGGATACTGAAGCTTTCTTT. Full variable domain (remainder filled in from reference TRBV30 and TRBJ1-1): SQTIHQWPATLVQPVGSPLSLECTVEGTSNPNLYWYRQAAGRGLQLLFYSVGIGQISSEVPQNLSASRPQDRQFILSSKKLLLSDSGFYLCAWRGEGGDTEAFFGQGTRLTVV.